The rows below give T cell receptor beta chains drawn from one sample of a study of cytomegalovirus exposure and HLA in healthy donors. The table came from immunoSEQ multiplex PCR; TCRdb's copy has only in-frame clones and leaves some out. The data show 160,000 or so clones, with over 75% seen just once and 0.5% to 0.55% held by the top ten. Specimen: PBMCs. The receptors were gathered from a woman between 45 and 65 years old in good health and CMV-seronegative. Both conserved end residues are part of each CDR3. A D gene is named only where the DNA matches it firmly. Not every row has a clone size; where given, it reads once, few, many or a size class.

clone size	V gene	D gene	J gene	CDR3 protein	CDR3 DNA
-	TRBV7-3	TRBD1	TRBJ2-2	CASSPSSDRAYTGELFF	TGTGCCAGCAGCCCCTCCTCGGACAGGGCATACACCGGGGAGCTGTTTTTT
-	TRBV7-9	-	TRBJ2-5	CASSLGQKLYQETQYF	TGTGCCAGCAGCCTTGGACAGAAGCTGTACCAAGAGACCCAGTACTTC
few	TRBV5-4	TRBD1	TRBJ2-7	CASSLWQGDEQYF	TGTGCCAGCAGCTTGTGGCAGGGGGACGAGCAGTACTTC
-	TRBV7-2	TRBD2	TRBJ2-5	CASSPGTSGGFQETQYF	TGTGCCAGCAGCCCCGGGACTAGCGGGGGATTCCAAGAGACCCAGTACTTC
once	TRBV28	TRBD1	TRBJ1-1	CASSLLGPRGRDTEAFF	TGTGCCAGCAGTTTATTAGGTCCCAGGGGGCGGGACACTGAAGCTTTCTTT
-	TRBV5-4	-	TRBJ2-1	CASTWGGARGNEQFF	TGTGCCAGCACCTGGGGAGGTGCTCGGGGCAATGAGCAGTTCTTC
-	TRBV10-2	-	TRBJ2-1	CASSRRAPRDEQFF	TGCGCCAGCAGCAGGAGGGCCCCTCGGGATGAGCAGTTCTTC
-	TRBV5-1	TRBD2	TRBJ2-3	CASSFSGLAGDTQYF	TGCGCCAGCAGCTTTTCAGGTCTAGCGGGAGATACGCAGTATTTT
-	TRBV13	TRBD1	TRBJ1-6	CASSVPGGNSPLHF	TGTGCCAGCAGCGTACCAGGGGGAAATTCACCCCTCCACTTT
-	TRBV5-1	-	TRBJ1-4	CASSADMTTNEKLFF	TGCGCCAGCAGCGCCGACATGACAACTAATGAAAAACTGTTTTTT
-	TRBV21-1	-	TRBJ2-1	CASIGGDYKVFEQFF	TGTGCCAGCATAGGGGGGGACTATAAGGTTTTTGAGCAGTTCTTC
-	TRBV19	-	TRBJ1-2	CASSTPAMGYTF	TGTGCCAGTAGTACCCCCGCGATGGGCTACACCTTC
-	TRBV7-9	TRBD1	TRBJ2-1	CASTPLVWDRGYNEQFF	TGTGCCAGCACCCCCCTCGTATGGGACAGGGGGTACAATGAGCAGTTCTTC
-	TRBV7-3	TRBD2	TRBJ2-7	CASSWPERGSNEQYF	TGTGCCAGCAGCTGGCCCGAGCGGGGCTCCAACGAGCAGTACTTC
-	TRBV7-9	-	TRBJ2-3	CASSIERATSTDTQYF	TGTGCCAGCAGCATTGAGCGGGCAACTAGCACAGATACGCAGTATTTT
-	TRBV19	-	TRBJ2-1	CASSITLPRNNEQFF	TGTGCCAGTAGTATAACACTACCGAGAAACAATGAGCAGTTCTTC
-	TRBV28	TRBD2	TRBJ2-7	CASSLSQTSGYEQYF	TGTGCCAGCAGCCTCTCTCAGACTAGCGGATACGAGCAGTACTTC
few	TRBV10-1	-	TRBJ2-7	CARPTRVGSYEQYF	TGCGCCCGACCAACCCGGGTTGGTTCCTACGAGCAGTACTTC
-	TRBV28	-	TRBJ2-7	CASSLTGSYEQYF	TGTGCCAGCAGTTTAACGGGGTCCTACGAGCAGTACTTC
-	TRBV6-1	TRBD1	TRBJ2-7	CASSTQATGAEQYF	TGTGCCAGCAGTACCCAGGCGACAGGGGCCGAGCAGTACTTC
once	TRBV9	-	TRBJ1-6	CASSVVPDTRGSPLHF	TGTGCCAGCAGCGTAGTTCCGGACACAAGGGGCTCACCCCTCCACTTT
-	TRBV5-6	TRBD1	TRBJ1-5	CASSFSDREYQPQHF	TGTGCCAGCAGCTTCTCGGACAGGGAGTATCAGCCCCAGCATTTT
-	TRBV10-3	-	TRBJ2-7	CAISPQADYEQYF	TGTGCCATCAGCCCACAGGCGGACTACGAGCAGTACTTC
-	TRBV29-1	-	TRBJ1-2	CSVEDRVFSGYTF	TGCAGCGTTGAAGACAGGGTCTTCTCTGGCTACACCTTC
-	TRBV6-5	-	TRBJ1-2	CASSYSSRGISYGYTF	TGTGCCAGCAGTTACTCCTCGAGGGGGATATCCTATGGCTACACCTTC
once	TRBV11-2	TRBD1	TRBJ1-6	CASSILTGSGGSPLHF	TGTGCCAGCAGCATACTGACAGGGTCGGGTGGTTCACCCCTCCACTTT